This TCR beta chain was found in a study of OX40 agonist ivuxolimab in advanced cancers. Whole-study context: Ivuxolimab, an antibody acting as an agonist of OX40 (CD134), was used to treat patients. Points from the study as a whole: Low normalized T-cell clonal expansion was additionally recorded for some nonresponders. Among T cells, CD8+ cells averaged more expanded clones than CD4+ cells.

Turning to this clone: Its matching antigen is unknown.

This CDR3 region has 13 residues. V gave up 0 bases and J gave up 8 bases, with 6 bases separating them. Germline loops: CDR1 SGDLS, CDR2 YYNGEE. The data were produced by immunoSEQ multiplex PCR, yet TCRdb's version contains in-frame clones alone and is incomplete. This table holds some 55,000 clones, more than 85% found once. Sequences were derived from CD4+ or CD8+ T cells sorted from blood, sampled in a trial of the OX40 agonist ivuxolimab. The TCR originated in an adult with an advanced solid tumor such as melanoma, head and neck, liver or kidney cancer. The chain combines TRBV9 with TRBJ1-6; the D is unclear. The CDR3 sequence: CASSVGPDSPLHF. DNA of the CDR3: TGTGCCAGCAGCGTAGGTCCGGATTCACCCCTCCACTTT.